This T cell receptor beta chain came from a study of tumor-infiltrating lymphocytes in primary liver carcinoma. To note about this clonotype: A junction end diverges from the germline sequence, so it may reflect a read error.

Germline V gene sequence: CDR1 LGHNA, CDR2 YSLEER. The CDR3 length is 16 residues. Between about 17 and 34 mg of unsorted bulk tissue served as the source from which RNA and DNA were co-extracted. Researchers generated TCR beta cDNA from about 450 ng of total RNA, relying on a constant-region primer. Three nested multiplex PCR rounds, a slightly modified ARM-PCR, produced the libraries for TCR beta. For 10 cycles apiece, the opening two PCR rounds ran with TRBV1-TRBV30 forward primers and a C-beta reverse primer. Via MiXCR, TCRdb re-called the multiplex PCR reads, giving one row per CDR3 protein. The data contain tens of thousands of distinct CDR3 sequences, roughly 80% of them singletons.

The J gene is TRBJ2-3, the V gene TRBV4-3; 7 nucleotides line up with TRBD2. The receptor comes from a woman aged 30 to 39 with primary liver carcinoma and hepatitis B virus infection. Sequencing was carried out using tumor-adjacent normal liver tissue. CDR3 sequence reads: CASSQGFAGARHTRYF. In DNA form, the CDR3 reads TGCGCCAGCAGCCAAGGTTTTGCGGGAGCCAGGCATACGCGGTACTTT.